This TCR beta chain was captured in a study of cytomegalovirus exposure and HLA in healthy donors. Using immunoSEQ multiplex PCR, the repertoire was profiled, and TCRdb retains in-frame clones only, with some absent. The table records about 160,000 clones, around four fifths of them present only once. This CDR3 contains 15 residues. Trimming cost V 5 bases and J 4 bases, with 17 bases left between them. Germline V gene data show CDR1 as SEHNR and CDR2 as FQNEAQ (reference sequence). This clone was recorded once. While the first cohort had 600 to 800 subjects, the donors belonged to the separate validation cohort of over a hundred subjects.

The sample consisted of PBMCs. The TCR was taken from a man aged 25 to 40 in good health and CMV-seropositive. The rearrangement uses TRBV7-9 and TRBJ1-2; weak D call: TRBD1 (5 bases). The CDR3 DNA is TGTGCCAGCAGCCCCCAAGGCGGGGGGGTCTATGGCTACACCTTC. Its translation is CASSPQGGGVYGYTF.